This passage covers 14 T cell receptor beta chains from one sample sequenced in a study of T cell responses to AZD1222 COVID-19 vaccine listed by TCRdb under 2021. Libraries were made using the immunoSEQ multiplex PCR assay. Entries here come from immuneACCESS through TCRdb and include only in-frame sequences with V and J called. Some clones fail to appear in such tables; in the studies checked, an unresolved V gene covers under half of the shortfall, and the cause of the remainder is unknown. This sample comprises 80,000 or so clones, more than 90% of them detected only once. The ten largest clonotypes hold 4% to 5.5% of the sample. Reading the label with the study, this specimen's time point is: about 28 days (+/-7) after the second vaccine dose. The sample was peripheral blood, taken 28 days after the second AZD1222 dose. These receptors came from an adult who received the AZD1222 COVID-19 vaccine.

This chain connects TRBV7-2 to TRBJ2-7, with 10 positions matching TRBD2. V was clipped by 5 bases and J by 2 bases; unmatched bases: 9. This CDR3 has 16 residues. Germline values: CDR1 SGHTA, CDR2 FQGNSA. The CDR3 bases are TGTGCCAGCAGCCAAGAACCAGCGGGAGGGCCCTACGAGCAGTACTTC. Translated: CASSQEPAGGPYEQYF. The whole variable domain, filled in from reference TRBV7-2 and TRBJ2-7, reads GAGVSQSPSNKVTEKGKDVELRCDPISGHTALYWYRQSLGQGLEFLIYFQGNSAPDKSGLPSDRFSAERTGGSVSTLTIQRTQQEDSAVYLCASSQEPAGGPYEQYFGPGTRLTVT.

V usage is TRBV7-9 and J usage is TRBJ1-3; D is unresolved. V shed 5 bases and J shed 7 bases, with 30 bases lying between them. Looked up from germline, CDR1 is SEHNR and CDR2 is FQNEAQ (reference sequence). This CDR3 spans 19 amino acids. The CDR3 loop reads CASSPGLISGPKRSNTIYF. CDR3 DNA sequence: TGTGCCAGCAGCCCAGGACTGATTTCGGGCCCGAAGCGGAGCAACACCATATATTTT. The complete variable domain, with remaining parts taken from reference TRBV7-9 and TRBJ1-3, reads DTGVSQNPRHKITKRGQNVTFRCDPISEHNRLYWYRQTLGQGPEFLTYFQNEAQLEKSRLLSDRFSAERPKGSFSTLEIQRTEQGDSAMYLCASSPGLISGPKRSNTIYFGEGSWLTVV.

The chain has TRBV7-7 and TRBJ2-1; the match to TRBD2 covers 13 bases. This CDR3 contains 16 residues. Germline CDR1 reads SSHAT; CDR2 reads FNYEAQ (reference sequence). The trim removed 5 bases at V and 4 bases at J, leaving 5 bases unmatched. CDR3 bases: TGTGCCAGCAGCGTAAGACTAGCGGGAGGTTACAATGAGCAGTTCTTC. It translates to CASSVRLAGGYNEQFF.

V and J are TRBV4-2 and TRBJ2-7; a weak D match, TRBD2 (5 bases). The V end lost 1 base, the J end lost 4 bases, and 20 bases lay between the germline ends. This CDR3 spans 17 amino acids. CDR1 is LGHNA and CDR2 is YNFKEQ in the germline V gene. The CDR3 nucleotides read TGTGCCAGCAGCCAAGGCGGGCCCGACGGGGAATGGTACGAGCAGTACTTC. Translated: CASSQGGPDGEWYEQYF.

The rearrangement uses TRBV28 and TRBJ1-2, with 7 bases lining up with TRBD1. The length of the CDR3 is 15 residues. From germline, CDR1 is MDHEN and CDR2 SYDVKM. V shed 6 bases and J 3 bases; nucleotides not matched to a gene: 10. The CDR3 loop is CASRDGQEEDYGYTF. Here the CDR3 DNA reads TGTGCCAGCAGAGACGGACAGGAGGAGGACTATGGCTACACCTTC.

The CDR3 region has the DNA TGTGCCAGCAGCTTAGGAGGGCCAACCTACGAGCAGTACTTC. Its translation: CASSLGGPTYEQYF. The V gene is TRBV11-3, the J gene TRBJ2-7; D may be TRBD2 (5 bases). The CDR3 loop spans 14 amino acids. V lost 1 base, J lost 2 bases, and 9 bases lay in between. Germline CDR1 reads SGHNT; CDR2 reads YENEEA.

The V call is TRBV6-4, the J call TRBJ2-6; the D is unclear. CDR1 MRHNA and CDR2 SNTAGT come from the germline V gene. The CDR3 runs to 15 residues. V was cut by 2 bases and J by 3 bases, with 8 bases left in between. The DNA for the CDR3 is TGTGCCAGCAGTGACGTCGGTGGTGGGGCCAACGTCCTGACTTTC. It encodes CASSDVGGGANVLTF.

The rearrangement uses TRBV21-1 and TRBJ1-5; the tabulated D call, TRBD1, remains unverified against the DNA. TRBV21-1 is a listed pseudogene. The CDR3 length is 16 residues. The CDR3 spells CASSILQGGSNQPQHF. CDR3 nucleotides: TGTGCCAGCAGCATTTTACAGGGGGGAAGCAATCAGCCCCAGCATTTT.

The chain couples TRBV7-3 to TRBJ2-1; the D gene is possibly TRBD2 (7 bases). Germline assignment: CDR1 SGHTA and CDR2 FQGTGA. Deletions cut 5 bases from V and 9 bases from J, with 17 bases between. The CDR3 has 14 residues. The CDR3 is CASSVPGGQREQFF. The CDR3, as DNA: TGTGCCAGCAGCGTACCGGGGGGACAACGTGAGCAGTTCTTC.

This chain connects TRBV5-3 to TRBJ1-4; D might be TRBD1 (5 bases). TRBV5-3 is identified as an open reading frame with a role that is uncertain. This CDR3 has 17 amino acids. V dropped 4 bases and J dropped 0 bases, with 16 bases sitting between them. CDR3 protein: CARSLPGKGTTNEKLFF. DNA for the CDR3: TGTGCCAGAAGCCTACCAGGGAAAGGAACAACTAATGAAAAACTGTTTTTT.

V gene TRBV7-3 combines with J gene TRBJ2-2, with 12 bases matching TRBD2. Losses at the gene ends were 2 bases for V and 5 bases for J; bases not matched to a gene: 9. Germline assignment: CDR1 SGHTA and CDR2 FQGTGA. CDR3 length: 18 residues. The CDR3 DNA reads TGTGCCAGCAGCTTATGGGGCACCGGGACTAGCGGGACCGGGGAGCTGTTTTTT. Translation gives CASSLWGTGTSGTGELFF.

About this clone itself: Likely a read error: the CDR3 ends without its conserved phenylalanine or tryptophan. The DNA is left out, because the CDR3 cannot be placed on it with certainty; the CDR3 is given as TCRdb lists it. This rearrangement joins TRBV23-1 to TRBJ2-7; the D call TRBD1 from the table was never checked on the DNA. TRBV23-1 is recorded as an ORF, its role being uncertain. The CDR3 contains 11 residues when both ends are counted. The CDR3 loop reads CASSQSLHWGP.

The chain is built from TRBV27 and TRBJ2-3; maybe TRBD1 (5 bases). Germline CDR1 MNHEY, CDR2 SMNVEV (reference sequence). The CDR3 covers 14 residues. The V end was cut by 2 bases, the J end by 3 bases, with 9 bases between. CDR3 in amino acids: CASSLGHNTDTQYF. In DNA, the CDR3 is TGTGCCAGCAGTTTAGGACACAATACAGATACGCAGTATTTT.

CDR3 in amino acids: CASSPTNNLYEQYF. In DNA, the CDR3 is TGTGCCAGCAGCCCAACCAATAATCTCTACGAGCAGTACTTC. V gene TRBV27 combines with J gene TRBJ2-7; no clear D. With 6 bases removed from V and 3 bases from J, the gap between germline ends came to 15 bases. This CDR3 comprises 14 residues. In germline, CDR1 is MNHEY, CDR2 SMNVEV (reference sequence).